This TCR beta chain derives from a study of metastatic and nonmetastatic thyroid tumors. This clone came up many times. No treatment of any kind had been given to any patient before thyroid surgery. Unmatched junction bases numbered 6, after V lost 1 base and J lost 8 bases. This CDR3 region has 14 residues. From germline, CDR1 is SGHTA and CDR2 FQGNSA. TCRdb reprocessed the PCR reads via MiXCR. The sample comprises around 19,000 clones, around 11% of which are singletons, and approximately 8.1% rests with the top ten. Specimen: blood. This TCR derives from a female donor with papillary thyroid cancer or a benign thyroid nodule (not recorded which). Some clones in this sample may be carry-over from other donors' samples. This chain links TRBV7-2 with TRBJ1-2; 8 bases align to TRBD1. DNA of the CDR3: TGTGCCAGCAGCTTAGTCTCTCAGGGGGCAGGCTACACCTTC. It translates to CASSLVSQGAGYTF.